Listed here are 27 T cell receptor beta chains from one sample, sequenced in a study of molecular identifiers for immune sequencing clone quantification. Each CDR3 protein gets one entry after TCRdb re-called the PCR reads with MiXCR. The repertoire holds over 600,000 distinct CDR3 sequences, just under 20% seen once, with under 0.95% in the top ten. Sequencing used naive CD8+ T cells from blood, with Jurkat cell RNA spiked in. Subset in this sample: FACS-sorted CD8+CD4-CCR7+CD45RA+ naive T cells. These TCRs come from a human donor in good health. Some libraries in this study had Jurkat cell RNA spiked in.

This clonotype was detected many times. The chain uses TRBV20-1 and TRBJ2-2; no definite D call. This CDR3 is built from 14 residues. Germline V CDR1 and CDR2: DFQATT, SNEGSKA (reference sequence). The V and J ends lost 1 base and 3 bases respectively, with 9 bases between them. The CDR3 DNA reads as TGCAGTGCTAGAGCAAGTATACACACCGGGGAGCTGTTTTTT. Translating gives CSARASIHTGELFF.

This clonotype was picked up many times. This rearrangement joins TRBV19 to TRBJ2-1, with D perhaps TRBD2 (6 bases). The V and J ends lost 5 bases and 7 bases respectively, with 12 bases between them. The CDR3 length is 13 residues. Germline assignment: CDR1 LNHDA and CDR2 SQIVND (reference sequence). CDR3 nucleotide sequence: TGTGCCAGTAGTGCCGCTAGCGCTAATGAGCAGTTCTTC. Translation: CASSAASANEQFF.

This clonotype showed up just a few times. One junction end disagrees with the germline gene, perhaps due to a read error. The chain uses TRBV5-3 and TRBJ2-5, with D perhaps TRBD1 (6 bases). TRBV5-3 is an open reading frame whose function is uncertain. The CDR3 loop spans 14 amino acids. CDR3 protein: CASSLENREETQYF. The CDR3 region has the DNA TGTGCCAGCAGCTTGGAGAACAGGGAAGAGACCCAGTACTTC.

This clonotype occurred many times. The V call is TRBV4-3, the J call TRBJ2-3, with a tentative D call TRBD2 (5 bases). Deletions cut 0 bases from V and 2 bases from J, with 12 bases between. The CDR3 is 16 amino acids. Germline V lookup: CDR1 LGHNA, CDR2 YSLEER. The CDR3 nucleotides read TGCGCCAGCAGCCAAGAGAGGGTTTCATACACAGATACGCAGTATTTT. It specifies CASSQERVSYTDTQYF.

Comment on this clonotype: Just one base apart from a much larger clone, this may be a read error. V usage is TRBV27 and J usage is TRBJ2-7; D possibly corresponds to TRBD1 (6 bases). The CDR3 has 13 residues. The germline gives CDR1 MNHEY, CDR2 SMNVEV (reference sequence). The CDR3 is CVSSTRGPYEQYF. In DNA, the CDR3 is TGTGTCAGCAGTACCAGGGGCCCCTACGAGCAGTACTTC.

J is TRBJ1-1 and V is TRBV19; 7 nucleotides match TRBD1. Germline V CDR1 and CDR2: LNHDA, SQIVND (reference sequence). This CDR3 contains 15 residues. Germline trimming cut 6 bases from V and 1 base from J; bases unmatched to any gene: 8. The CDR3 loop is CASRSQGGANTEAFF. CDR3 DNA sequence: TGTGCCAGTAGAAGCCAGGGGGGAGCGAACACTGAAGCTTTCTTT. The entire variable domain, with the rest obtained from reference TRBV19 and TRBJ1-1, is as follows: DGGITQSPKYLFRKEGQNVTLSCEQNLNHDAMYWYRQDPGQGLRLIYYSQIVNDFQKGDIAEGYSVSREKKESFPLTVTSAQKNPTAFYLCASRSQGGANTEAFFGQGTRLTVV.

This clonotype was seen a few times. The chain uses TRBV3-1 and TRBJ1-1, with a possible D match to TRBD1 (5 bases). The CDR3 runs to 14 residues. Germline CDR1 LGHDT, CDR2 YNNKEL (reference sequence). V shed 1 base and J shed 4 bases, with 10 bases lying between them. The CDR3, as DNA: TGTGCCAGCAGCCAAGCGGGGCTGACCACTGAAGCTTTCTTT. As protein: CASSQAGLTTEAFF.

This clonotype appeared many times. The chain is built from TRBV4-3 and TRBJ1-5; D unresolved. CDR1 is LGHNA and CDR2 is YSLEER in the germline V gene. CDR3 length: 16 residues. V was shortened by 0 bases and J by 6 bases, with 15 bases between the two germline ends. The CDR3 DNA follows: TGCGCCAGCAGCCAAGACCTAAGACAAGGGAGTCAGCCCCAGCATTTT. Residues: CASSQDLRQGSQPQHF.

This clonotype came up a few times. This rearrangement joins TRBV11-3 to TRBJ2-7, with D maybe TRBD1 (5 bases). Germline CDR1 is SGHNT and CDR2 is YENEEA. Trimming stripped 3 bases from V and 8 bases from J, with 17 bases between. The CDR3 runs 14 residues. CDR3 sequence: CASSFIWARQKQYF. The CDR3 coding sequence is TGTGCCAGCAGCTTCATTTGGGCTAGACAGAAGCAGTACTTC.

This sequence joins TRBV5-4 and TRBJ2-1; TRBD2 aligns across 7 bases. This CDR3 contains 16 residues. CDR1 is SGHNT and CDR2 is YYREEE in the germline V gene (reference sequence). After removal of 3 bases from V and 0 bases from J, the junction contained 6 bases not matched to a gene. The CDR3 region is CASSSPTSDSYNEQFF. CDR3 nucleotide sequence: TGTGCCAGCAGCTCCCCTACTAGCGACTCCTACAATGAGCAGTTCTTC.

The table lists this clonotype with many counts. The chain combines TRBV6-2 or TRBV6-3 with TRBJ1-1; D call uncertain. The length of the CDR3 is 13 residues. Germline V gene data show CDR1 as MNHEY and CDR2 as SVGEGT. V dropped 6 bases and J dropped 0 bases, with 8 bases sitting between them. The CDR3 coding sequence is TGTGCCAGCAGAAGCATCATGAACACTGAAGCTTTCTTT. Amino acid sequence: CASRSIMNTEAFF.

Turning to this clonotype: No conserved phenylalanine or tryptophan is present at the end of the CDR3, so a read error is the likely explanation. The gene calls are TRBV20-1 and TRBJ1-5; 8 bases match TRBD1. This CDR3 is 15 amino acids long. From germline, CDR1 is DFQATT and CDR2 SNEGSKA (reference sequence). The ends lost 2 bases at V and 2 bases at J; junction bases unmatched: 5. CDR3 nucleotide sequence: TGCAGTGCTAGACCGACAGGGGTTGGCAATCAGCCCCAGCATTCT. Protein sequence: CSARPTGVGNQPQHS.

About this clonotype itself: This may stem from a read error, because a much larger clone lies one nucleotide away. The conserved final phenylalanine or tryptophan is absent from the CDR3, which likely points to a read error. The chain is built from TRBV7-9 and TRBJ1-5, with no clear D. The CDR3 has 14 residues. Germline V gene sequence: CDR1 SEHNR, CDR2 FQNEAQ (reference sequence). Deletions cut 4 bases from V and 9 bases from J, with 16 bases between. CDR3 in amino acids: CASSSGEGVWPQHL. Here the CDR3 DNA reads TGTGCCAGCAGCTCCGGGGAGGGTGTTTGGCCCCAGCATCTT.

V is TRBV4-1 and J is TRBJ2-7, with a tentative D call TRBD1 (6 bases). This CDR3 is 15 amino acids long. Germline loops: CDR1 MGHRA, CDR2 YSYEKL. Trimming pared 0 bases from V and 2 bases from J, leaving 11 bases between. The CDR3 nucleotides are TGCGCCAGCAGCCAAGATTTTAGGGGGACCTACGAGCAGTACTTC. This translates into CASSQDFRGTYEQYF.

This clonotype was observed a few times. The chain combines TRBV9 with TRBJ2-1; D not resolved. The CDR3 is 13 residues long. Germline-derived CDR1 and CDR2 are SGDLS and YYNGEE. V lost 3 bases to trimming and J lost 7 bases, with 11 bases between them. CDR3 amino acids: CASSENLLNEQFF. The DNA for the CDR3 is TGTGCCAGCAGCGAGAACTTGCTTAATGAGCAGTTCTTC.

The genes are TRBV6-2 or TRBV6-3 and TRBJ1-5, with 9 bases aligning to TRBD1. This CDR3 is 16 amino acids long. The V and J ends lost 4 bases and 6 bases, in that order; junction bases with no gene match: 10. The germline V gene has CDR1 MNHEY and CDR2 SVGEGT. The CDR3 spells CASSSVSGQGIQPQHF. Here the CDR3 DNA reads TGTGCCAGCAGTTCCGTATCGGGACAGGGTATTCAGCCCCAGCATTTT.

This clonotype was detected ten times or more. The chain recombines TRBV7-6 with TRBJ2-2, with TRBD2 as a possible D gene (5 bases). The germline gives CDR1 SGHVS, CDR2 FNYEAQ. CDR3 size: 17 residues. Trimming took off 4 bases at V and 2 bases at J, with 17 bases between the two ends. For the CDR3, the DNA is TGTGCCAGCAGCTATATTCGGGAAGGAGCTAACACCGGGGAGCTGTTTTTT. Its protein product is CASSYIREGANTGELFF.

The chain recombines TRBV11-2 with TRBJ2-2; 8 bases match TRBD2. The CDR3 is made up of 17 amino acids. CDR1 is SGHAT and CDR2 is FQNNGV in the germline V gene. Germline trimming cut 5 bases from V and 6 bases from J; bases unmatched to any gene: 14. The CDR3 reads CASSPGGGRDFAGELFF. In DNA form, the CDR3 reads TGTGCCAGCAGCCCCGGGGGGGGGCGAGATTTCGCCGGGGAGCTGTTTTTT.

V usage is TRBV5-4 and J usage is TRBJ2-2; TRBD2 matches 7 bases. V gave up 0 bases and J gave up 1 base; unmatched junction bases: 3. Germline CDR1 is SGHNT and CDR2 is YYREEE (reference sequence). The CDR3 totals 16 residues. The CDR3 sequence: CASSLESGENTGELFF. DNA of the CDR3: TGTGCCAGCAGCTTGGAAAGCGGGGAGAACACCGGGGAGCTGTTTTTT.

This clonotype appeared many times. The V gene is TRBV7-6, the J gene TRBJ2-7; TRBD2 agrees at 7 bases. Germline assignment: CDR1 SGHVS and CDR2 FNYEAQ. The V and J ends lost 1 base and 6 bases, in that order; junction bases with no gene match: 6. The CDR3 runs 14 residues. The CDR3 loop is CASSLGPGRGEQYF. DNA for the CDR3: TGTGCCAGCAGCTTAGGCCCTGGGAGGGGCGAGCAGTACTTC.

A remark on this clonotype: With a much larger clone just one base away, this may be a read error. The V call is TRBV6-2 or TRBV6-3, the J call TRBJ1-5; D is uncertain. The ends were cut back, 6 bases at V and 5 bases at J, with 14 bases in the middle. Germline V gene sequence: CDR1 MNHEY, CDR2 SVGEGT. The CDR3 consists of 14 residues. The CDR3 reads CASSLGYADQPQHF. The CDR3 DNA reads TGTGCCAGCAGCCTGGGCTATGCCGATCAGCCCCAGCATTTT.

This clonotype was recorded many times. This sequence joins TRBV24-1 and TRBJ2-3; TRBD1 aligns across 8 bases. The V gene end was trimmed by 4 bases and the J gene end by 1 base; junction bases not matched to a gene: 3. This CDR3 comprises 15 residues. The germline CDR1 and CDR2 sequences are KGHDR and SFDVKD. The CDR3 loop is CATSDPGQGTDTQYF. In DNA, the CDR3 is TGTGCCACCAGTGACCCGGGACAGGGCACAGATACGCAGTATTTT.

V is TRBV18 and J is TRBJ2-7, with D perhaps matching TRBD2 (6 bases). V dropped 2 bases and J dropped 0 bases, with 17 bases sitting between them. In germline, CDR1 is KGHSH, CDR2 LQKENI. There are 17 residues in the CDR3. The CDR3 DNA is TGTGCCAGCTCACCAAGGAGTAGAGCGGGCAACTCCTACGAGCAGTACTTC. Its translation: CASSPRSRAGNSYEQYF.

This clonotype came up a few times. The chain has TRBV30 and TRBJ2-5; 13 nucleotides line up with TRBD2. This CDR3 is 15 amino acids long. J gave up 4 bases and V 6 bases, and 8 bases lay outside the gene matches. Germline CDR1 reads GTSNPN; CDR2 reads SVGIG (reference sequence). CDR3 nucleotide sequence: TGTGCCTGCCGGACTAGCGGGGGCTTGGGAGAGACCCAGTACTTC. This gives the protein CACRTSGGLGETQYF.

In this sample, this clonotype turned up many times. The chain uses TRBV9 and TRBJ2-5; D is undetermined. Germline V gene data show CDR1 as SGDLS and CDR2 as YYNGEE. The CDR3 contains 14 residues. Trimming shortened V by 4 bases and J by 7 bases, and 17 bases separated the two germline ends. The chain's CDR3 is CASSNDRSEATQYF. The CDR3 DNA follows: TGTGCCAGCAGCAATGACCGGTCAGAGGCGACCCAGTACTTC.

In this sample, this clonotype turned up many times. The rearrangement links TRBV4-2 to TRBJ2-4; D gene ambiguous. CDR1 is LGHNA and CDR2 is YNFKEQ in the germline V gene. CDR3 size: 13 residues. V lost 1 base to trimming and J lost 5 bases, with 6 bases between them. The CDR3 is CASSQGDENIQYF. Here the CDR3 DNA reads TGTGCCAGCAGCCAAGGAGATGAAAACATTCAGTACTTC.

Ten or more counts support this clonotype. The chain uses TRBV29-1 and TRBJ2-4; possible D gene TRBD1, 5 bases. Trimming pared 4 bases from V and 2 bases from J, leaving 12 bases between. The CDR3 runs to 14 residues. Germline values: CDR1 SQVTM, CDR2 ANQGSEA. CDR3 in amino acids: CSVAGQGSKNIQYF. The CDR3 DNA is TGCAGCGTTGCTGGTCAGGGTTCCAAAAACATTCAGTACTTC.